This TCR beta chain was captured by sequencing in a study of blood T cell repertoires in COVID-19. Overall study: T cells, B-cell-depleted T cells, or PBMCs provided the cDNA or gDNA that served as material.

Germline loops: CDR1 SGHVS, CDR2 FQNEAQ. Trimming left V 6 bases short and J 5 bases short, with 12 bases between. The CDR3 extends over 13 amino acids. The protocol was immunoSEQ multiplex PCR, while the TCRdb copy is restricted to in-frame clones and leaves out a portion. The table shows more than 300,000 clones, with about 88% occurring only once. Sequencing was performed on PBMCs or T cells enriched from blood (not recorded which). The clonotype comes from a woman aged 18 to 35 who had recovered from COVID-19. The chain carries TRBV7-8 and TRBJ2-3; D remains unclear. In DNA, the CDR3 is TGTGCCAGCAGTTCAGGTCACCGAGATACGCAGTATTTT. Its protein is CASSSGHRDTQYF.